A selection of T cell receptor beta chains follows, all from one sample in a study of beta chain features in type 1 diabetes. The table came from immunoSEQ multiplex PCR; TCRdb's copy has only in-frame clones and leaves some out. The data contain 600,000 to 700,000 clones, 13% of them singletons. Sequences were obtained from naive CD4+ T cells from blood. These receptors were obtained from a man aged 18 to 29 with type 1 diabetes. Each CDR3 is given with its conserved first and last residue. The order of the fields is V gene, J gene, D gene, clone size, CDR3 DNA, CDR3 protein. The D gene is left open where the match is weak. A row's size may be missing; if present it is once, few, many or a size class.

V gene: TRBV7-2
J gene: TRBJ2-1
D gene: NA
clone size: NA
CDR3 DNA: TGTGCCAGCAGCTTAGATAGTCAGGTCTCCTACAATGAGCAGTTCTTC
CDR3 protein: CASSLDSQVSYNEQFF

V gene: TRBV11-3
J gene: TRBJ1-1
D gene: NA
clone size: few
CDR3 DNA: TGTGCCAGCAGCCCACCAATGAACACTGAAGCTTTCTTT
CDR3 protein: CASSPPMNTEAFF

V gene: TRBV12-5
J gene: TRBJ2-6
D gene: NA
clone size: few
CDR3 DNA: TGTGCTAGTGGTTTGCGGCTCTCTGGGGCCAACGTCCTGACTTTC
CDR3 protein: CASGLRLSGANVLTF

V gene: TRBV18
J gene: TRBJ2-5
D gene: NA
clone size: NA
CDR3 DNA: TGTGCCAGCTCACCACAACAGGGTTGGGGAGAGACCCAGTACTTC
CDR3 protein: CASSPQQGWGETQYF

V gene: TRBV30
J gene: TRBJ2-7
D gene: NA
clone size: few
CDR3 DNA: TGTGCCTGGATCCCCCTCGAGGCAGGCCCGGGTGAGCAGTACTTC
CDR3 protein: CAWIPLEAGPGEQYF

V gene: TRBV5-1
J gene: TRBJ1-4
D gene: TRBD1
clone size: NA
CDR3 DNA: TGCGCCAGCAGCTTGGCGGGGACAGGGAATGAAAAACTGTTTTTT
CDR3 protein: CASSLAGTGNEKLFF

V gene: TRBV13
J gene: TRBJ2-5
D gene: NA
clone size: NA
CDR3 DNA: TGTGCCAGCAAGGGGGGCCAAGAGACCCAGTACTTC
CDR3 protein: CASKGGQETQYF

V gene: TRBV27
J gene: TRBJ1-6
D gene: NA
clone size: few
CDR3 DNA: TGTGCCAGCAGGAGGGACTACTATAATTCACCCCTCCACTTT
CDR3 protein: CASRRDYYNSPLHF

V gene: TRBV10-3
J gene: TRBJ2-2
D gene: NA
clone size: few
CDR3 DNA: TGTGCCATCAGTGGCTCACTAGCTAGCGGGGAGCTGTTTTTT
CDR3 protein: CAISGSLASGELFF

V gene: TRBV7-9
J gene: TRBJ1-1
D gene: NA
clone size: NA
CDR3 DNA: TGTGCCAGCAGCGACGGGCCTAAGACTGAAGCTTTCTTT
CDR3 protein: CASSDGPKTEAFF

V gene: TRBV5-1
J gene: TRBJ2-1
D gene: NA
clone size: NA
CDR3 DNA: TGCGCCAGCAGCTTGAGGGGCAGTATCGACAATGAGCAGTTCTTC
CDR3 protein: CASSLRGSIDNEQFF

V gene: TRBV13
J gene: TRBJ2-1
D gene: TRBD2
clone size: NA
CDR3 DNA: TGTGCCAGCAGCCGCCCTACTAGCGGGGGACGGAATGAGCAGTTCTTC
CDR3 protein: CASSRPTSGGRNEQFF

V gene: TRBV25-1
J gene: TRBJ1-4
D gene: NA
clone size: NA
CDR3 DNA: TGTGCCAGCAGTGAATTTGGTGGACTCTATAATGAAAAACTGTTTTTT
CDR3 protein: CASSEFGGLYNEKLFF

V gene: TRBV7-3
J gene: TRBJ2-7
D gene: NA
clone size: NA
CDR3 DNA: TGTGCCAGCAGCCCGGGTACGATGAGCTCCTACGAGCAGTACTTC
CDR3 protein: CASSPGTMSSYEQYF

V gene: TRBV5-1
J gene: TRBJ2-1
D gene: TRBD2
clone size: NA
CDR3 DNA: TGCGCCAGCAGCTCCACGTACGGGAGCGGGGGGAACTACAATGAGCAGTTCTTC
CDR3 protein: CASSSTYGSGGNYNEQFF

V gene: TRBV23-1
J gene: TRBJ1-2
D gene: NA
clone size: NA
CDR3 DNA: TGCGCCAGCCTCCTCTATGGCTACACCTTC
CDR3 protein: CASLLYGYTF

V gene: TRBV29-1
J gene: TRBJ1-1
D gene: NA
clone size: NA
CDR3 DNA: TGCAGCGTTGATCAGGGGACTGAAGCTTTCTTT
CDR3 protein: CSVDQGTEAFF

V gene: TRBV7-2
J gene: TRBJ1-2
D gene: NA
clone size: few
CDR3 DNA: TGTGCCAGCAGCTACATACCGGCACAGCTCTATGGCTACACCTTC
CDR3 protein: CASSYIPAQLYGYTF

V gene: TRBV29-1
J gene: TRBJ1-2
D gene: NA
clone size: NA
CDR3 DNA: TGCAGCGTTGAAGGAGGCACCGTTCGAAACTATGGCTACACCTTC
CDR3 protein: CSVEGGTVRNYGYTF

V gene: TRBV4-1
J gene: TRBJ1-6
D gene: NA
clone size: few
CDR3 DNA: TGCGCCAGCAGCCAAGGGTCGTTAGGGGGACCCTCACCCCTCCACTTT
CDR3 protein: CASSQGSLGGPSPLHF

V gene: TRBV30
J gene: TRBJ1-5
D gene: NA
clone size: NA
CDR3 DNA: TGTGCCTGGAGTAAAGGACAGCCCTATCAGCCCCAGCATTTT
CDR3 protein: CAWSKGQPYQPQHF

V gene: TRBV9
J gene: TRBJ2-3
D gene: NA
clone size: few
CDR3 DNA: TGTGCCAGCAGCCCATCTCCCTCCTACCAAGATACGCAGTATTTT
CDR3 protein: CASSPSPSYQDTQYF

V gene: TRBV19
J gene: TRBJ1-2
D gene: NA
clone size: few
CDR3 DNA: TGTGCCAGTAGTATCGGAGTAGATTTAGTAGATGGCTACACCTTC
CDR3 protein: CASSIGVDLVDGYTF

V gene: TRBV27
J gene: TRBJ2-7
D gene: TRBD1
clone size: few
CDR3 DNA: TGTGCCAGCAGTTTCTGGGACAGGGACCACGAGCAGTACTTC
CDR3 protein: CASSFWDRDHEQYF

V gene: TRBV5-1
J gene: TRBJ2-1
D gene: TRBD1
clone size: NA
CDR3 DNA: TGCGCCAGCAGCTTCGGGGACAGGGACTACAATGAGCAGTTCTTC
CDR3 protein: CASSFGDRDYNEQFF

V gene: TRBV28
J gene: TRBJ2-1
D gene: NA
clone size: few
CDR3 DNA: TGTGCCAGCAGCCCGCCGAATGTGGATGAGCAGTTCTTC
CDR3 protein: CASSPPNVDEQFF

V gene: TRBV5-4
J gene: TRBJ2-2
D gene: NA
clone size: few
CDR3 DNA: TGTGCCAGCAGCTACGAATCCGGGGAGCTGTTTTTT
CDR3 protein: CASSYESGELFF

V gene: TRBV25-1
J gene: TRBJ2-5
D gene: NA
clone size: few
CDR3 DNA: TGTGCCAGCAGTGAATGGGTGGGAGAGACCCAGTACTTC
CDR3 protein: CASSEWVGETQYF

V gene: TRBV5-1
J gene: TRBJ2-7
D gene: NA
clone size: NA
CDR3 DNA: TGCGCCAGCAGCCAGGCCGGGACGGACTACGAGCAGTACTTC
CDR3 protein: CASSQAGTDYEQYF

V gene: TRBV7-9
J gene: TRBJ2-1
D gene: TRBD2
clone size: NA
CDR3 DNA: TGTGCCAGCAGCCCGGCGGGGGACCTTAACAATGAGCAGTTCTTC
CDR3 protein: CASSPAGDLNNEQFF

V gene: TRBV27
J gene: TRBJ1-1
D gene: TRBD1
clone size: once
CDR3 DNA: TGTGCCAGCAGTAGACAGGGGATGAACACTGAAGCTTTCTTT
CDR3 protein: CASSRQGMNTEAFF

V gene: TRBV5-1
J gene: TRBJ2-1
D gene: NA
clone size: NA
CDR3 DNA: TGCGCCAGCAGCTCAACGGGACCTAGGGACAATGAGCAGTTCTTC
CDR3 protein: CASSSTGPRDNEQFF

V gene: TRBV5-1
J gene: TRBJ2-3
D gene: TRBD2
clone size: few
CDR3 DNA: TGCGCCAGCAGCTTGGTCGGGGGGGCCGTCGCGGATACGCAGTATTTT
CDR3 protein: CASSLVGGAVADTQYF

V gene: TRBV29-1
J gene: TRBJ2-5
D gene: NA
clone size: NA
CDR3 DNA: TGCAGCGTTGAATGGGTTGGGCAGTACCAAGAGACCCAGTACTTC
CDR3 protein: CSVEWVGQYQETQYF

V gene: TRBV23-1
J gene: TRBJ1-1
D gene: NA
clone size: few
CDR3 DNA: TGCGCCAGCAGTCTCCTGCAGGGCCCCGAGACTGAAGCTTTCTTT
CDR3 protein: CASSLLQGPETEAFF

V gene: TRBV2
J gene: TRBJ1-4
D gene: NA
clone size: few
CDR3 DNA: TGTGCCAGCAGTGAAGCGGAGACAGAGATTAATGAAAAACTGTTTTTT
CDR3 protein: CASSEAETEINEKLFF

V gene: TRBV25-1
J gene: TRBJ2-3
D gene: NA
clone size: few
CDR3 DNA: TGTGCCAGCAGTGAACGCACAGATACGCAGTATTTT
CDR3 protein: CASSERTDTQYF

V gene: TRBV4-1
J gene: TRBJ2-3
D gene: NA
clone size: NA
CDR3 DNA: TGCGCCAGCAGCCTAAGAACTGGCGGGGGCAGCACAGATACGCAGTATTTT
CDR3 protein: CASSLRTGGGSTDTQYF

V gene: TRBV7-2
J gene: TRBJ1-5
D gene: NA
clone size: NA
CDR3 DNA: TGTGCCAGCAGCTTAACGGGTCAGCCCCAGCATTTT
CDR3 protein: CASSLTGQPQHF

V gene: TRBV19
J gene: TRBJ2-7
D gene: NA
clone size: NA
CDR3 DNA: TGTGCCAGTAGTCCTCTACCGGGACAATCCTACGAGCAGTACTTC
CDR3 protein: CASSPLPGQSYEQYF

V gene: TRBV7-9
J gene: TRBJ2-1
D gene: NA
clone size: many
CDR3 DNA: TGTGCCAGCAGCCTCAGGGCCGAGTTCAATGAGCAGTTCTTC
CDR3 protein: CASSLRAEFNEQFF

V gene: TRBV28
J gene: TRBJ1-2
D gene: NA
clone size: NA
CDR3 DNA: TGTGCTTCGGGGATAGCCTATGGCTACACCTTC
CDR3 protein: CASGIAYGYTF

V gene: TRBV6-1
J gene: TRBJ1-5
D gene: NA
clone size: NA
CDR3 DNA: TGTGCCAGCAGTGAAGCCTGGGATCAGCCCCAGCATTTT
CDR3 protein: CASSEAWDQPQHF

V gene: TRBV6-6
J gene: TRBJ1-2
D gene: NA
clone size: NA
CDR3 DNA: TGTGCCACCTCGACATTCCCCGGGGAAGGTAGTGGCTACACCTTC
CDR3 protein: CATSTFPGEGSGYTF

V gene: TRBV7-3
J gene: TRBJ1-1
D gene: NA
clone size: NA
CDR3 DNA: TGTGCCACCAGCCAAGGGGGGGGCACTGAAGCTTTCTTT
CDR3 protein: CATSQGGGTEAFF

V gene: TRBV28
J gene: TRBJ1-2
D gene: TRBD1
clone size: few
CDR3 DNA: TGTGCCAGCAGTTTTGAACAGGGGGGCTATGGCTACACCTTC
CDR3 protein: CASSFEQGGYGYTF

V gene: TRBV29-1
J gene: TRBJ2-7
D gene: NA
clone size: few
CDR3 DNA: TGCAGTGCAGGTTTTCGCAACATCTACGAGCAGTACTTC
CDR3 protein: CSAGFRNIYEQYF